The next 22 T cell receptor beta chains were all read from a single sample in a study of cytomegalovirus exposure and HLA in healthy donors. Vbeta (60) and Jbeta (13) primers were used in the PCR. The assay was immunoSEQ multiplex PCR, and TCRdb's table has in-frame clones only and misses some. The top ten hold about 1.4% of the sample, which has tens of thousands of clones, 76% seen once. The material sequenced was PBMCs. The receptors stem from a male donor in good health and CMV-seronegative.

The chain couples TRBV5-1 to TRBJ1-2; no definite D call. CDR1 is SGHRS and CDR2 is YFSETQ in the germline V gene. V lost 4 bases to trimming and J lost 0 bases, with 10 bases between them. CDR3 length: 14 residues. The CDR3, as DNA: TGCGCCAGCAGCGCCGGGGTAGCTAACTATGGCTACACCTTC. This gives the protein CASSAGVANYGYTF.

There are a few counts of this clone. The chain recombines TRBV5-6 with TRBJ1-6; D gene uncertain. The germline gives CDR1 SGHDT, CDR2 YYEEEE. The V and J ends lost 4 bases and 6 bases respectively, with 14 bases between them. This CDR3 spans 15 amino acids. The CDR3 loop is CASSLSHARNSPLHF. The CDR3 bases are TGTGCCAGCAGCCTCTCACATGCCCGTAATTCACCCCTCCACTTT.

The chain carries TRBV28 and TRBJ2-2; tentatively, D is TRBD1 (6 bases). Germline CDR1 and CDR2: MDHEN and SYDVKM. This CDR3 has 15 amino acids. Between the trimmed V and J ends, which lost 4 bases and 4 bases, there was a span of 13 bases. The chain's CDR3 is CASSYRVSGTGELFF. The CDR3 bases are TGTGCCAGCAGTTACAGGGTGTCAGGCACCGGGGAGCTGTTTTTT.

V gene TRBV4-1 combines with J gene TRBJ1-5, with D tentatively TRBD1 (6 bases). The germline V gene has CDR1 MGHRA and CDR2 YSYEKL. V was pared by 2 bases and J by 9 bases, with 17 bases between. The CDR3 has 15 residues. The CDR3 nucleotides read TGCGCCAGCAGCCAAACGTGGACAGTATCTTTGCCCCAGCATTTT. Its protein product is CASSQTWTVSLPQHF.

The V and J genes are TRBV5-4 and TRBJ1-2, with D possibly being TRBD1 (6 bases). Deletions cut 0 bases from V and 6 bases from J, with 18 bases between. Germline V lookup: CDR1 SGHNT, CDR2 YYREEE (reference sequence). The CDR3 loop spans 16 amino acids. DNA of the CDR3: TGTGCCAGCAGCTTGGGAGTGTGGTTGGGGGCGCATGGCTACACCTTC. This gives the protein CASSLGVWLGAHGYTF.

The chain joins TRBV30 to TRBJ1-5; 8 bases match TRBD1. The CDR3 length is 19 residues. The germline CDR1 and CDR2 sequences are GTSNPN and SVGIG (reference sequence). Germline trimming cut 1 base from V and 1 base from J; bases unmatched to any gene: 15. The CDR3 bases are TGTGCCTGGAGTGCTATTGGACAGGGCCAGTTGCGCAGCAATCAGCCCCAGCATTTT. Translated, it gives CAWSAIGQGQLRSNQPQHF.

The chain carries TRBV29-1 and TRBJ2-7; weak D call: TRBD1 (5 bases). This CDR3 comprises 13 residues. The germline gives CDR1 SQVTM, CDR2 ANQGSEA. V was cut by 5 bases and J by 0 bases, with 11 bases left in between. The CDR3 nucleotides read TGCAGCGTTACAGGAATTGGCTCCTACGAGCAGTACTTC. Its protein is CSVTGIGSYEQYF.

The chain recombines TRBV7-2 with TRBJ2-7, with 9 nucleotides matching TRBD1. Trimming removed 5 bases from V and 6 bases from J; junction bases left unmatched: 11. CDR3 size: 15 residues. The germline gives CDR1 SGHTA, CDR2 FQGNSA. The CDR3 sequence is CASSRAPGQGGEQYF. For the CDR3, the DNA is TGTGCCAGCAGCCGAGCCCCGGGACAGGGTGGCGAGCAGTACTTC.

The J gene is TRBJ2-5, the V gene TRBV7-9; no reliable D call. The end of the DNA aligns better with TRBJ2-7, so the J call may be wrong. The length of the CDR3 is 14 residues. Germline CDR1 SEHNR, CDR2 FQNEAQ (reference sequence). CDR3: CASSLAPRAYEQYF. The CDR3 DNA reads TGTGCCAGCAGCTTAGCACCCCGAGCCTACGAGCAGTACTTC.

This clone showed up just once. V gene TRBV5-1 combines with J gene TRBJ2-5; the D gene is possibly TRBD2 (6 bases). V lost 4 bases to trimming and J lost 4 bases, with 23 bases between them. This CDR3 spans 17 amino acids. Germline CDR1 SGHRS, CDR2 YFSETQ. CDR3: CASSPTRGGMTGETQYF. The CDR3 DNA reads TGCGCCAGCAGCCCCACGCGGGGCGGGATGACTGGAGAGACCCAGTACTTC.

This rearrangement joins TRBV5-5 to TRBJ2-1; 7 bases are shared with TRBD2. Looked up from germline, CDR1 is SGHKS and CDR2 is YYEKEE (reference sequence). The CDR3 spans 15 residues. J gave up 1 base and V 6 bases, and 7 bases lay outside the gene matches. In nucleotides, the CDR3 is TGTGCCAGCAACAATTGGGGGGGATCCTACAATGAGCAGTTCTTC. It codes for CASNNWGGSYNEQFF.

CDR3 nucleotides: TGCGCCAGCAGCCTTTCCCGTCACGAGCAGTACTTC. Its protein product is CASSLSRHEQYF. The chain couples TRBV5-1 to TRBJ2-7, with D uncertain. CDR1 and CDR2 from the germline V gene are SGHRS and YFSETQ. V gave up 4 bases and J gave up 5 bases, with 10 bases separating them. This CDR3 is built from 12 residues.

The chain employs TRBV5-4 and TRBJ2-3, with D possibly being TRBD1 (6 bases). This CDR3 has 17 residues. Germline CDR1 SGHNT, CDR2 YYREEE (reference sequence). V lost 4 bases, J lost 0 bases, and 18 bases lay in between. CDR3 amino acids: CASSLRGSSLSTDTQYF. The CDR3 DNA is TGTGCCAGCAGCCTCAGGGGCAGTTCCCTAAGCACAGATACGCAGTATTTT.

The V call is TRBV14, the J call TRBJ2-1; 12 positions agree with TRBD2. CDR1 SGHDN and CDR2 FVKESK come from the germline V gene. With 3 bases clipped from V and 0 bases from J, the junction kept 18 bases outside the gene matches. The CDR3 has 22 amino acids. In DNA form, the CDR3 reads TGTGCCAGCAGCCATAATGGGGGAGTCCGACTAGCGGGAGAAACCTCCTACAATGAGCAGTTCTTC. Translated, it gives CASSHNGGVRLAGETSYNEQFF.

This sequence joins TRBV15 and TRBJ2-1; 12 nucleotides line up with TRBD1. CDR3 size: 15 residues. Germline-derived CDR1 and CDR2 are LNHNV and YYDKDF (reference sequence). Trimming removed 1 base from V and 6 bases from J; junction bases left unmatched: 1. DNA for the CDR3: TGTGCCACCAGCAGAGGGGGACAGGGGGCCAATGAGCAGTTCTTC. Amino acids: CATSRGGQGANEQFF.

The chain recombines TRBV19 with TRBJ2-2; the match to TRBD1 covers 8 bases. The J segment lost 5 bases and the V segment lost 7 bases, leaving 6 bases of the junction unmatched. The CDR3 contains 14 residues. Germline V gene sequence: CDR1 LNHDA, CDR2 SQIVND (reference sequence). The CDR3 sequence: CASTGGEGTGELFF. The CDR3 DNA is TGTGCCAGTACAGGGGGCGAGGGAACCGGGGAGCTGTTTTTT.

V gene TRBV7-2 combines with J gene TRBJ2-7; possible D gene TRBD1, 5 bases. The V end was cut by 3 bases, the J end by 7 bases, with 13 bases between. There are 13 residues in the CDR3. The germline CDR1 and CDR2 sequences are SGHTA and FQGNSA. The CDR3 sequence: CASSFSDTLEQYF. Here the CDR3 DNA reads TGTGCCAGCAGCTTCTCGGACACCCTGGAGCAGTACTTC.

The chain employs TRBV19 and TRBJ2-3; 8 positions agree with TRBD2. The CDR3 is 14 amino acids. V was clipped by 7 bases and J by 2 bases; unmatched bases: 5. Germline values: CDR1 LNHDA, CDR2 SQIVND (reference sequence). The CDR3 here is CASKLAANTDTQYF. As DNA, the CDR3 is TGTGCCAGTAAACTAGCGGCCAACACAGATACGCAGTATTTT.

The chain employs TRBV28 and TRBJ2-7; weak D call: TRBD2 (5 bases). Germline values: CDR1 MDHEN, CDR2 SYDVKM. Trimming shortened V by 5 bases and J by 4 bases, and 15 bases separated the two germline ends. The CDR3 extends over 14 amino acids. The CDR3 coding sequence is TGTGCCAGCAGTATCGAGGCAGGAGGTTACGAGCAGTACTTC. Amino acid sequence: CASSIEAGGYEQYF. The whole variable domain, filled in from reference TRBV28 and TRBJ2-7, reads DVKVTQSSRYLVKRTGEKVFLECVQDMDHENMFWYRQDPGLGLRLIYFSYDVKMKEKGDIPEGYSVSREKKERFSLILESASTNQTSMYLCASSIEAGGYEQYFGPGTRLTVT.

The table lists this clone with a count of one. This sequence joins TRBV7-2 and TRBJ1-1; no clear D gene. Germline V lookup: CDR1 SGHTA, CDR2 FQGNSA. This CDR3 is built from 13 residues. V was clipped by 5 bases and J by 9 bases, with 16 bases between them. Here the CDR3 reads CASSPGRQLQAFF. In DNA, the CDR3 is TGTGCCAGCAGCCCCGGGAGGCAACTACAAGCTTTCTTT. The entire variable domain, with the rest obtained from reference TRBV7-2 and TRBJ1-1, is as follows: GAGVSQSPSNKVTEKGKDVELRCDPISGHTALYWYRQSLGQGLEFLIYFQGNSAPDKSGLPSDRFSAERTGGSVSTLTIQRTQQEDSAVYLCASSPGRQLQAFFGQGTRLTVV.

CDR3: CASQDTSKFYEQYF. The CDR3 DNA sequence: TGTGCATCACAGGACACCTCAAAGTTCTACGAGCAGTACTTC. This chain links TRBV28 with TRBJ2-7, with D tentatively TRBD1 (5 bases). Germline CDR1 reads MDHEN; CDR2 reads SYDVKM. The CDR3 sequence is 14 residues long.

This rearrangement joins TRBV15 to TRBJ2-1; TRBD2 matches 7 bases. The CDR3 contains 15 residues. Germline CDR1 LNHNV, CDR2 YYDKDF (reference sequence). V shed 0 bases and J 15 bases; nucleotides not matched to a gene: 14. CDR3 sequence (DNA): TGTGCCACCAGCAGAGATGGGATCGGGAGGACCCTCAGGTTCTTC. Translation: CATSRDGIGRTLRFF.